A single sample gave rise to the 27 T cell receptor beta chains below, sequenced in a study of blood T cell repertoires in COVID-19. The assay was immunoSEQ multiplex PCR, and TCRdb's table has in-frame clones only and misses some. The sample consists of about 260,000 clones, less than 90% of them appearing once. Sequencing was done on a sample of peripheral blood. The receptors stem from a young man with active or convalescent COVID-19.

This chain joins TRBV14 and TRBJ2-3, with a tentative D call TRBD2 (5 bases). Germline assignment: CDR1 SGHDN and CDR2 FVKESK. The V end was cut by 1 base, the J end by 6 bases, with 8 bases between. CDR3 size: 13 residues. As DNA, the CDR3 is TGTGCCAGCAGCCAAGGGTCGGGGGATACGCAGTATTTT. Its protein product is CASSQGSGDTQYF.

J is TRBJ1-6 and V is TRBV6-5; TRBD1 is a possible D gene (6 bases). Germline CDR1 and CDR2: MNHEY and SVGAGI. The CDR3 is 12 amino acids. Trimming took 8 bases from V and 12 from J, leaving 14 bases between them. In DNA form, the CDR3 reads TGTGCCAGCCAGGGGCAGTCCGAACCCCTCCACTTT. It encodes CASQGQSEPLHF.

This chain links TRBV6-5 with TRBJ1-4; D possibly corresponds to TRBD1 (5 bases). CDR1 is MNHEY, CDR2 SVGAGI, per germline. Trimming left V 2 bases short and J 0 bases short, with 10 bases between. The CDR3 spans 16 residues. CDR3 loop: CASSYQGHATNEKLFF. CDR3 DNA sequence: TGTGCCAGCAGTTACCAGGGCCATGCAACTAATGAAAAACTGTTTTTT.

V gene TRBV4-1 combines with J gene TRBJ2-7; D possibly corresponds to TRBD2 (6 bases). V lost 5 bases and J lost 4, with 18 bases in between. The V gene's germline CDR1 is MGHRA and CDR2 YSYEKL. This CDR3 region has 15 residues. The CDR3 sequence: CASSNRLEAIYEQYF. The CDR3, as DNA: TGCGCCAGCAGCAATCGACTAGAAGCAATATACGAGCAGTACTTC.

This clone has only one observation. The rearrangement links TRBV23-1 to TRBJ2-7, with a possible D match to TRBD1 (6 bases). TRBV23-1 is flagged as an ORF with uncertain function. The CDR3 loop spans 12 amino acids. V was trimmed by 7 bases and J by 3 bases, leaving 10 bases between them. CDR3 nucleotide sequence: TGCGCCAGCACCCCGGACAGCTACGAGCAGTACTTC. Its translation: CASTPDSYEQYF.

The CDR3, as DNA: TGTGCCAGCAGCTCAGCGCGGTTCGGGAACGCAGATACGCAGTATTTT. Translated: CASSSARFGNADTQYF. The chain links TRBV7-8 to TRBJ2-3; tentatively, D is TRBD2 (5 bases). Germline values: CDR1 SGHVS, CDR2 FQNEAQ. CDR3 length: 16 amino acids. V was cut by 4 bases and J by 4 bases, with 18 bases left in between.

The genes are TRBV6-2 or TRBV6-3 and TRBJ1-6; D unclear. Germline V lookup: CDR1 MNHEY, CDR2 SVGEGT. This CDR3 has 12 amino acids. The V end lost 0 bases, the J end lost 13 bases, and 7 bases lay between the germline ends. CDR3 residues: CASSYSPSPLHF. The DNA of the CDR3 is TGTGCCAGCAGTTACTCTCCCTCGCCCCTCCACTTT.

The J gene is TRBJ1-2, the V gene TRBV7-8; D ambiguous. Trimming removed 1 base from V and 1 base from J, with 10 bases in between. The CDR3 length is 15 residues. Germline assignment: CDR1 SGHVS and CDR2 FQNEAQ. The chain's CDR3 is CASSLDPSLNYGYTF. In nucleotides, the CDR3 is TGTGCCAGCAGCTTAGACCCCAGTCTTAACTATGGCTACACCTTC.

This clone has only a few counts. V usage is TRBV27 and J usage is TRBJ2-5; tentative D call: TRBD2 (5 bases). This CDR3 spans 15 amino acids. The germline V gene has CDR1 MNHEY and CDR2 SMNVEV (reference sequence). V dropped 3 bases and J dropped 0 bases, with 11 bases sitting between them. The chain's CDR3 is CASSFAGLNQETQYF. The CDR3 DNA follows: TGTGCCAGCAGTTTTGCAGGACTTAACCAAGAGACCCAGTACTTC.

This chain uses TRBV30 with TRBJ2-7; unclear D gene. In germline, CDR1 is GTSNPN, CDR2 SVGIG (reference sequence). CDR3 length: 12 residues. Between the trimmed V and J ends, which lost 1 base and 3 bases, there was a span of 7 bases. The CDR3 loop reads CAWSAGNYEQYF. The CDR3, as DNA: TGTGCCTGGAGTGCGGGTAACTACGAGCAGTACTTC.

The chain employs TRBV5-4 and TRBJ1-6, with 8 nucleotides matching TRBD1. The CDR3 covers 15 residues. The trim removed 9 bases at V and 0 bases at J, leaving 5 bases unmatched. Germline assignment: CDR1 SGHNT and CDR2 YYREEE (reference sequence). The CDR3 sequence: CATQGASSYNSPLHF. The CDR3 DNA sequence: TGTGCCACCCAGGGGGCAAGCTCCTATAATTCACCCCTCCACTTT.

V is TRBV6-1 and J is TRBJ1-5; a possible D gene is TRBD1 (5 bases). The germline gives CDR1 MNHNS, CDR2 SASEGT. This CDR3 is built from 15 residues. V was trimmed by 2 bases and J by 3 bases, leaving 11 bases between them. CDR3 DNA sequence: TGTGCCAGCAGTGAATATAGGGGCTTCAATCAGCCCCAGCATTTT. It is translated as CASSEYRGFNQPQHF.

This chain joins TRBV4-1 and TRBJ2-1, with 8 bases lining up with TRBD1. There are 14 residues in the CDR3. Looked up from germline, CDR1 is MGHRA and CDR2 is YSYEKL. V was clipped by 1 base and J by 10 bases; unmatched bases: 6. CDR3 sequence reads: CASSQAGRQGEQFF. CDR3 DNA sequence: TGCGCCAGCAGCCAAGCCGGACGACAGGGGGAGCAGTTCTTC.

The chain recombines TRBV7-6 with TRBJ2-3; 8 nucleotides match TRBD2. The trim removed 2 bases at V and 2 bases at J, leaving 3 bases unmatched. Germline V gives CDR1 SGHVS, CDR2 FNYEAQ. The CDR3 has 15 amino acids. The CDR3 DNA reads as TGTGCCAGCAGCTTACGGCGGGGGGCCACAGATACGCAGTATTTT. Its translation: CASSLRRGATDTQYF.

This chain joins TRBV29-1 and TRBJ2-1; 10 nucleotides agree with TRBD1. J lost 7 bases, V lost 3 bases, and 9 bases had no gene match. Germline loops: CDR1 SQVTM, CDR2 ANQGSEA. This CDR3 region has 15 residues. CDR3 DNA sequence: TGCAGCGTTGACCGATCGCGGACAGGGGGGAATGAGCAGTTCTTC. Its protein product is CSVDRSRTGGNEQFF.

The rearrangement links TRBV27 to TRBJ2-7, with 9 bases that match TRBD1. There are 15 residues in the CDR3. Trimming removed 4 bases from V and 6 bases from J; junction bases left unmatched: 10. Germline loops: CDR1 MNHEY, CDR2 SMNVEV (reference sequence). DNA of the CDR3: TGTGCCAGCAGTTCGTCCACGGACAGGGGAGGCGAGCAGTACTTC. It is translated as CASSSSTDRGGEQYF.

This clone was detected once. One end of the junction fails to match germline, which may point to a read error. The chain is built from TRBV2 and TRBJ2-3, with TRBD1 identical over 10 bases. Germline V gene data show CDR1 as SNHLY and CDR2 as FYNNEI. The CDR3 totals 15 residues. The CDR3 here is CASREDRGLTDTQYF. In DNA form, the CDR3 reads TGTGCCAGCAGGGAAGACAGGGGGCTTACAGATACGCAGTATTTT.

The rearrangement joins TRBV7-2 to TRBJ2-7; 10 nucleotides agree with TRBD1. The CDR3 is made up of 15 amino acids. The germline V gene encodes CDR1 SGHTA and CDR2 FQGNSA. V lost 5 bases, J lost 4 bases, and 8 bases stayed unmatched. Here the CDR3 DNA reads TGTGCCAGCAGCCCCCAGGGACAGGGGATTTACGAGCAGTACTTC. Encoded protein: CASSPQGQGIYEQYF.

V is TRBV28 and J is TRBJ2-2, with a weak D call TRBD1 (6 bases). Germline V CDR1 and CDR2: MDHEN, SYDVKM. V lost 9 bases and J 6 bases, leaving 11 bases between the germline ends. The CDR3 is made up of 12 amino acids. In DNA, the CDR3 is TGTGCCAGTCAAGGGGGATCCGGGGAGCTGTTTTTT. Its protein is CASQGGSGELFF.

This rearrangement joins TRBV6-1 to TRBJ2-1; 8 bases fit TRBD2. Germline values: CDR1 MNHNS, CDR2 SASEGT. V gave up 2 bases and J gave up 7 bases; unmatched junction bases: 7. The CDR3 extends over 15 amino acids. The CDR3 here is CASSELPGGRNEQFF. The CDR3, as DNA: TGTGCCAGCAGTGAATTACCGGGGGGGAGGAATGAGCAGTTCTTC.

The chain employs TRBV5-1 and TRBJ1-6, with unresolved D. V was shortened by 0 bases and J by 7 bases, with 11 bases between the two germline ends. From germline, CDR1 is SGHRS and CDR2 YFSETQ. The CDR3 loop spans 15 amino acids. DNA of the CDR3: TGCGCCAGCAGCTTGGAGCCAGGATCAAATTCACCCCTCCACTTT. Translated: CASSLEPGSNSPLHF.

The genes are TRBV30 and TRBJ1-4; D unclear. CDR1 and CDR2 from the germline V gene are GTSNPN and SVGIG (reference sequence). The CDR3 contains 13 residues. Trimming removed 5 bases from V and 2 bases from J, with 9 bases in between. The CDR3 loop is CAWGLVTNEKLFF. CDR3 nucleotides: TGTGCCTGGGGGCTAGTCACTAATGAAAAACTGTTTTTT.

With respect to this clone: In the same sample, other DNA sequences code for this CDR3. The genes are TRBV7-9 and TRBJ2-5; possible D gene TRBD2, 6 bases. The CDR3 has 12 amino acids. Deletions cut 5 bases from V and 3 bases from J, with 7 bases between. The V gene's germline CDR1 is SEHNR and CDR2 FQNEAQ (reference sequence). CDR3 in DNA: TGTGCCAGCAGCCCGGGGGAAGAGACCCAGTACTTC. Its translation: CASSPGEETQYF. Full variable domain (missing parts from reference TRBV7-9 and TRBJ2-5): DTGVSQNPRHKITKRGQNVTFRCDPISEHNRLYWYRQTLGQGPEFLTYFQNEAQLEKSRLLSDRFSAERPKGSFSTLEIQRTEQGDSAMYLCASSPGEETQYFGPGTRLLVL.

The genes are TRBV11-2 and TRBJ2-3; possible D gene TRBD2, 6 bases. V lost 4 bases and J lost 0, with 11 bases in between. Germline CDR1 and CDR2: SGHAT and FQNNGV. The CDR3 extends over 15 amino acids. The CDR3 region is CASSSSSESTDTQYF. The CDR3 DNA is TGTGCCAGCAGCTCCTCTAGCGAAAGCACAGATACGCAGTATTTT.

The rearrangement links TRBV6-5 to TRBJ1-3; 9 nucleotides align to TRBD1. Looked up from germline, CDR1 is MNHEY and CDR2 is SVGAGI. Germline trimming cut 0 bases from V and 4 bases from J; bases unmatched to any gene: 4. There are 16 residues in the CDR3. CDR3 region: CASSYSGTGPGNTIYF. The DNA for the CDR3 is TGTGCCAGCAGTTACTCCGGGACAGGGCCAGGAAACACCATATATTTT.

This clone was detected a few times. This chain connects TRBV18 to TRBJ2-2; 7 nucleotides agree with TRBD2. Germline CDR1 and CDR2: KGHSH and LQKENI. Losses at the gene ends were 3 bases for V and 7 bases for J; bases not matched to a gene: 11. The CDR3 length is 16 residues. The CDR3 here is CASSPLGRGSVGELFF. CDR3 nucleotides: TGTGCCAGCTCACCTCTAGGGAGGGGAAGCGTCGGGGAGCTGTTTTTT.

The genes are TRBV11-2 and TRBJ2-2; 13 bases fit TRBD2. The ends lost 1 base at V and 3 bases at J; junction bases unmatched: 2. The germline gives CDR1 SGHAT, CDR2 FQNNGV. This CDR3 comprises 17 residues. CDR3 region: CASSLATSGGYTGELFF. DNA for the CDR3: TGTGCCAGCAGCTTAGCGACTAGCGGGGGGTACACCGGGGAGCTGTTTTTT.